Below are 3 T cell receptor beta chains sequenced from a single sample in a study of T cell changes during pregnancy in multiple sclerosis (dated by TCRdb to the late 2010s). Preparation of the library involved the immunoSEQ multiplex PCR assay. TCRdb's version of the immuneACCESS table is confined to in-frame rearrangements and falls short of the full clone set. An unresolved V gene accounts for under half of the shortfall where checked; the remainder is of unknown origin. Recorded for this sample are 70,000 to 90,000 clones; 90% to 95% of them occurred a single time. Together, the top ten hold about 0.72% of the sample. The sample consisted of peripheral blood, taken in the second trimester of pregnancy. Source of these receptors: a female donor in good health, enrolled as a control in a pregnancy study.

V is TRBV10-3 and J is TRBJ2-5, with D possibly TRBD2 on 6 matching bases. The CDR3 is 15 amino acids. Per the germline V gene, CDR1 is ENHRY and CDR2 is SYGVKD. V shed 1 base and J shed 5 bases, with 14 bases lying between them. In nucleotides, the CDR3 is TGTGCCATCAGTGAGTTCGGGGTCCGGGGGGAGACCCAGTACTTC. Translation gives CAISEFGVRGETQYF.

The gene calls are TRBV29-1 and TRBJ1-2; perhaps TRBD1 as D (5 bases). Deletions cut 0 bases from V and 4 bases from J, with 15 bases between. The CDR3 has 15 residues. Germline V gene lookup returns CDR1 SQVTM and CDR2 ANQGSEA. The CDR3 is CSVEDPTGFGYGYTF. In nucleotides, the CDR3 is TGCAGCGTTGAAGATCCCACAGGCTTTGGCTATGGCTACACCTTC.

The V gene is TRBV29-1, the J gene TRBJ2-1; TRBD2 agrees at 12 bases. Per the germline V gene, CDR1 is SQVTM and CDR2 is ANQGSEA. Trimming removed 7 bases from V and 4 bases from J; junction bases left unmatched: 8. This CDR3 region has 15 residues. For the CDR3, the DNA is TGCAGCGCCGGACTTCTAGCGGGGGGGTACAATGAGCAGTTCTTC. It yields the protein CSAGLLAGGYNEQFF.